The T cell receptor (beta chain) described here comes from a study of T cell responses to AZD1222 COVID-19 vaccine. With respect to this clone: Its antigen remains unknown.

V was pared by 4 bases and J by 4 bases, with 10 bases of the junction left unmatched. The CDR3 contains 15 residues. CDR1 SGHRS and CDR2 YFSETQ come from the germline V gene. Whole-study results and caveats: Sampling captured repertoires only after the peak T cell response. Recipients of two AZD1222 doses showed rising Spike-specific TCR breadth and depth. The number of AZD1222 recipients seropositive at baseline was only five or six. Possibly, clonal diversity was underestimated; donors were largely white British and included more females.

Generated by immunoSEQ multiplex PCR, the TCRdb table keeps only in-frame clones and is missing some. The sample carries about 150,000 clones, approximately 90% recorded once. The specimen comprised peripheral blood, sampled on day 0 of MenACWY control vaccination. The gene calls are TRBV5-1 and TRBJ2-5; TRBD1 matches at 7 bases. This TCR was recovered from an adult in good health. In DNA form, the CDR3 reads TGCGCCAGCAGCACCCAACAGGGGATTGGAGAGACCCAGTACTTC. This encodes CASSTQQGIGETQYF.